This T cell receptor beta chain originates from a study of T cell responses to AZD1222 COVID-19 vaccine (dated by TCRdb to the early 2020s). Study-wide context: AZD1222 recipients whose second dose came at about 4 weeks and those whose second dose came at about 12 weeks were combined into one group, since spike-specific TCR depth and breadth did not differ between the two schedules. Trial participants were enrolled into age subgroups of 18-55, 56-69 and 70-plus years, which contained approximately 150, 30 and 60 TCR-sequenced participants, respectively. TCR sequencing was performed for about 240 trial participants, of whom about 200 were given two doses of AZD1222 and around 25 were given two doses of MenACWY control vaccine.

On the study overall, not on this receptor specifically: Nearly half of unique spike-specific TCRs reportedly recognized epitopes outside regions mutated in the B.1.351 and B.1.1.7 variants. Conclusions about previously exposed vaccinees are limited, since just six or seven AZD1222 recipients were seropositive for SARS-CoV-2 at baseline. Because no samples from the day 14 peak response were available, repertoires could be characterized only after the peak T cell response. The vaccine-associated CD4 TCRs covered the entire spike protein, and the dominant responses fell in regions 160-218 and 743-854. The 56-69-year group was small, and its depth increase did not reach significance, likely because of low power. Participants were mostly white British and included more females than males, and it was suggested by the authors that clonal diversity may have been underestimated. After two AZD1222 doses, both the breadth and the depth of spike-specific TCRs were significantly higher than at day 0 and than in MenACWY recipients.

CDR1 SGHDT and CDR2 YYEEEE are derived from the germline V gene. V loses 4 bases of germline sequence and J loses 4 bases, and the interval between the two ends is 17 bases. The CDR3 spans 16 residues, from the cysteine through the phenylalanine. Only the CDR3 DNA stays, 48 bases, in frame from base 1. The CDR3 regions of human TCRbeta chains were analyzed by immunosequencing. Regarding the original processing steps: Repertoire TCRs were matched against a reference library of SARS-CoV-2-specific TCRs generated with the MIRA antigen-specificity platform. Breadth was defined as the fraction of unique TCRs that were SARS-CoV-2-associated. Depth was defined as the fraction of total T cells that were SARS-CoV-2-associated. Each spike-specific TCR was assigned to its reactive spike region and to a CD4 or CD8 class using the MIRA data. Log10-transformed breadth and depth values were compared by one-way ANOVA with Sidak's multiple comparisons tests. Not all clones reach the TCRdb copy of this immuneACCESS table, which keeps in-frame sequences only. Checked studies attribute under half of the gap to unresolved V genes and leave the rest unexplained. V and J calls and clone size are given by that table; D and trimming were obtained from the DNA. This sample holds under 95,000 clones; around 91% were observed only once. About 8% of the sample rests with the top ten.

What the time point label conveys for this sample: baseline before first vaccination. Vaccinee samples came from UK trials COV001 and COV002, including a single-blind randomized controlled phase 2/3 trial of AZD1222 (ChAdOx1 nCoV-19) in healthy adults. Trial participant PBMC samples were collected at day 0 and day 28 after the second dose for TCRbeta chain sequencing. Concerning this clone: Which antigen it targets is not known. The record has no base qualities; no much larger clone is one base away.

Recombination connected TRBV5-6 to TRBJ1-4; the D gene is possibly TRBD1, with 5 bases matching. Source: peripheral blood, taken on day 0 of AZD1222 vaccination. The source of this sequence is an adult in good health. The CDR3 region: CASSGYGTGGNEKLFF. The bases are TGTGCCAGCAGCGGCTACGGGACGGGAGGTAATGAAAAACTGTTTTTT. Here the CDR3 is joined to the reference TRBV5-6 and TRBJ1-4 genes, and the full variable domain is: DAGVTQSPTHLIKTRGQQVTLRCSPKSGHDTVSWYQQALGQGPQFIFQYYEEEERQRGNFPDRFSGHQFPNYSSELNVNALLLGDSALYLCASSGYGTGGNEKLFFGSGTQLSVL.